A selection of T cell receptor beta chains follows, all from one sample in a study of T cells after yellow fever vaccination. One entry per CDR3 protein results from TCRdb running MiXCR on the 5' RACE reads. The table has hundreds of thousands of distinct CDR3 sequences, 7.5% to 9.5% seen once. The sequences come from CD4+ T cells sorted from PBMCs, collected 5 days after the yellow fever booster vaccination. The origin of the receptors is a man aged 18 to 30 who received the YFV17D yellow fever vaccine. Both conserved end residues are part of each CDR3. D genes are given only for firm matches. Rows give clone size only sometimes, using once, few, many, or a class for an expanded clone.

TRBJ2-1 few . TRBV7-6 TGTGCCAGCAGCCCCAGAGGACTAATCGTCGATGAGCAGTTCTTC CASSPRGLIVDEQFF
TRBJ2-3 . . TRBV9 TGTGCCAGCAGCGTAGAGGCCGGATACACAGATACGCAGTATTTT CASSVEAGYTDTQYF
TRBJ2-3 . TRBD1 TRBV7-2 TGTGCCAGCAGCATCTTGACAGGGTCGGATACGCAGTATTTT CASSILTGSDTQYF
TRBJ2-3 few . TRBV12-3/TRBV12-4 TGTGCCAGCAAAGGAGGTCCTCCTAGCACAGATACGCAGTATTTT CASKGGPPSTDTQYF
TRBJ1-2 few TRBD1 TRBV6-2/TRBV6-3 TGTGCCAGCAGAGGTTCCGGACAGGGAAGCTATGGCTACACCTTC CASRGSGQGSYGYTF
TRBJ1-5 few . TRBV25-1 TGTGCCAGCAGTGGGGGTGGACCCCAGCATTTT CASSGGGPQHF
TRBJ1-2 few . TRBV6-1 TGTGCCAGCAACACCCCCCCAGGGAGGAACTATGGCTACACCTTC CASNTPPGRNYGYTF
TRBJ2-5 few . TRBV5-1 TGCGCCAGCAGCTTGGACTTAGCCTCCGGGCAAGAGACCCAGTACTTC CASSLDLASGQETQYF
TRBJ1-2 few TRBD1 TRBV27 TGTGCCAGCAGTTGGAGAGGGGACAGGGGATATGGCTACACCTTC CASSWRGDRGYGYTF
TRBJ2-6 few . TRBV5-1 TGCGCCAGCAGCTTTCAGGGCGCTGGGGCCAACGTCCTGACTTTC CASSFQGAGANVLTF
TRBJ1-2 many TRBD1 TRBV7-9 TGTGCCAGCAGCTTAGGAGGGACAGGGGAAGGTGGCTACACCTTC CASSLGGTGEGGYTF
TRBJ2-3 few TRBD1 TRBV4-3 TGCGCCAGCAGCCAAGCTTACAGGGGAACAGATACGCAGTATTTT CASSQAYRGTDTQYF
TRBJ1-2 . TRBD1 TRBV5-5 TGTGCCAGCAGCTTAACAGGGGAGGATGGCTACACCTTC CASSLTGEDGYTF
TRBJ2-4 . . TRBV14 TGTGCCAGCAGCCATGCAGGTTTCGGCAACATTCAGTACTTC CASSHAGFGNIQYF
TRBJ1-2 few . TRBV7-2 TGTGCCAGCAGCTCATCCGGGGAAGGGTTTAGCTATGGCTACACCTTC CASSSSGEGFSYGYTF
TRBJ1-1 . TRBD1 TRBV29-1 TGCAGCGTTGAGAAGGGGGCTGGGAGTGAAGCTTTCTTT CSVEKGAGSEAFF
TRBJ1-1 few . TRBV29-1 TGCAGCGTTGCGAAACACTCGAACACTGAAGCTTTCTTT CSVAKHSNTEAFF
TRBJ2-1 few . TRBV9 TGTGCCAGCACTGGGGGAGTGAATGAGCAGTTCTTC CASTGGVNEQFF
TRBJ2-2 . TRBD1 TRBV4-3 TGCGCCAGCAGCCTACGGGACAGGGTGGGCGGGGAGCTGTTTTTT CASSLRDRVGGELFF
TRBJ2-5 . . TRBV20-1 TGCAGTGCCGACAATCCAGAAGCGAGAACCCAAGAGACCCAGTACTTC CSADNPEARTQETQYF
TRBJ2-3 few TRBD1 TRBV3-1 TGTGCCAGCAGCCCTTGGACAGGGGGAAACACAGATACGCAGTATTTT CASSPWTGGNTDTQYF
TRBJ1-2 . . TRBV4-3 TGCGCCAGCAGCCAAGGGCAGGGGTCCTATGGCTACACCTTC CASSQGQGSYGYTF
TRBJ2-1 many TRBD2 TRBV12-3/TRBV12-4 TGTGCCAGCAGTTTATCAGGTGGGGCTAGCGGACACAATGAGCAGTTCTTC CASSLSGGASGHNEQFF
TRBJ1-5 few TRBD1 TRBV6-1 TGTGCCAGCAGTGTCCAGGGACAGGGCAATCAGCCCCAGCATTTT CASSVQGQGNQPQHF
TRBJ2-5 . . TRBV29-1 TGCAGCGCCCTTGGGGGGACAGCACAAGAGACCCAGTACTTC CSALGGTAQETQYF
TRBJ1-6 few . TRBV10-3 TGTGCCATCAGTGGGGGCGCCAACTCCTATAATTCACCCCTCCACTTT CAISGGANSYNSPLHF
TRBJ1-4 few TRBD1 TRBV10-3 TGTGCCATCAGTGAGTCGAGGGGGCGCCGTGAAAAACTGTTTTTT CAISESRGRREKLFF
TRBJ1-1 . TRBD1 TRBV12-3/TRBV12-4 TGTGCCAGCAGCCCAGGACAGGTTTTGCCTGAAGCTTTCTTT CASSPGQVLPEAFF
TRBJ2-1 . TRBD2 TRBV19 TGTGCCAGTAGCGGGAGGGGGGGAACCTACAATGAGCAGTTCTTC CASSGRGGTYNEQFF
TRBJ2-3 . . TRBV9 TGTGCCAGCAGCGTAGATAGTCGGCCAGATACGCAGTATTTT CASSVDSRPDTQYF
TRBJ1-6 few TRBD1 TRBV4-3 TGCGCCAGCACCAGGGGGTATAGAGGGTCACCCCTCCACTTT CASTRGYRGSPLHF
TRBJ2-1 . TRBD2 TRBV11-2 TGTGCCAGCAGCCTTTACCGGACTAGCGGGTGGAATGAGCAGTTCTTC CASSLYRTSGWNEQFF
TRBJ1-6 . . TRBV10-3 TGTGCCAACTCGGGGGGACAAATTAATTCACCCCTCCACTTT CANSGGQINSPLHF
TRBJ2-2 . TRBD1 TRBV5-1 TGCGCCAGCAGGACAGGGGTCACCGGGGAGCTGTTTTTT CASRTGVTGELFF
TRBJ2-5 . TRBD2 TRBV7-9 TGTGCCCCGGGCGGGGGTCCCCAAGAGACCCAGTACTTC CAPGGGPQETQYF
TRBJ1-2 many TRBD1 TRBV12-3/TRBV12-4 TGTGCCAGCACACCGGGACAGGCGTACTATGGCTACACCTTC CASTPGQAYYGYTF
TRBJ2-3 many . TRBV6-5 TGTGCCAGCAGTGCCTCCAGGAGGACGCAGTATTTT CASSASRRTQYF
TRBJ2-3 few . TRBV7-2 TGTGCCAGCAGCTACTACGAAACAGATACGCAGTATTTT CASSYYETDTQYF
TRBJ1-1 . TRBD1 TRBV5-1 TGCGCCAGCAGCTTCGGGGAGGGGGCCGTAACTGAAGCTTTCTTT CASSFGEGAVTEAFF
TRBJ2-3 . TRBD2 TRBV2 TGTGCCAGCAGTGCCCCCGGGGGGGCATATGATACGCAGTATTTT CASSAPGGAYDTQYF